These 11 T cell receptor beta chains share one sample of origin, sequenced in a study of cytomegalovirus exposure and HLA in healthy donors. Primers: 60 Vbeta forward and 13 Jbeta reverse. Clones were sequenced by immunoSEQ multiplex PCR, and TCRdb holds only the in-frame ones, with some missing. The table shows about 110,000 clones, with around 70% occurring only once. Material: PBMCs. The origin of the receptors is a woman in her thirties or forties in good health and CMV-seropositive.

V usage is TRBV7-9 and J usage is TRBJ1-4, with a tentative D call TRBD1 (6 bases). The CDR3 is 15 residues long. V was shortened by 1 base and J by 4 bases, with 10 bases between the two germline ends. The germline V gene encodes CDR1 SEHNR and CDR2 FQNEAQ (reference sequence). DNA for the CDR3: TGTGCCAGCAGCTTAGGAGAAGGGGGTAATGAAAAACTGTTTTTT. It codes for CASSLGEGGNEKLFF. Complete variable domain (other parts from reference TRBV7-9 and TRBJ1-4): DTGVSQNPRHKITKRGQNVTFRCDPISEHNRLYWYRQTLGQGPEFLTYFQNEAQLEKSRLLSDRFSAERPKGSFSTLEIQRTEQGDSAMYLCASSLGEGGNEKLFFGSGTQLSVL.

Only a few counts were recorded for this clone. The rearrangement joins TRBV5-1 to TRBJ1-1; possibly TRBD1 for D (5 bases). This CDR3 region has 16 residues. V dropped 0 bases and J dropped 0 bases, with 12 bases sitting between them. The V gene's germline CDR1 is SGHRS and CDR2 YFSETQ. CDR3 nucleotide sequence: TGCGCCAGCAGCTTGGGCAGGGCTAGAATGAACACTGAAGCTTTCTTT. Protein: CASSLGRARMNTEAFF.

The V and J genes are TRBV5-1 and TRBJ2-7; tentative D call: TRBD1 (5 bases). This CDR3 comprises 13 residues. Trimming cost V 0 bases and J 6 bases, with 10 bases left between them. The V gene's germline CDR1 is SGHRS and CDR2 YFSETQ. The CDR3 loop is CASSLARAAEQYF. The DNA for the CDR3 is TGCGCCAGCAGCTTGGCCAGGGCGGCCGAGCAGTACTTC.

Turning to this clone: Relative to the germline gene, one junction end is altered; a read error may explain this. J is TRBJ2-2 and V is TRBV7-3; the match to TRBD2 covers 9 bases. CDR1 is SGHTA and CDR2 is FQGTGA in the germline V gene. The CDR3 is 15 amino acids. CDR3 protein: CASSITAGGPGELFF. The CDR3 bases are TGTGCCAGCAGCATAACTGCGGGAGGGCCCGGGGAGCTGTTTTTT. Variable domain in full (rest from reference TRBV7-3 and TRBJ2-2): GAGVSQTPSNKVTEKGKYVELRCDPISGHTALYWYRQSLGQGPEFLIYFQGTGAADDSGLPNDRFFAVRPEGSVSTLKIQRTERGDSAVYLCASSITAGGPGELFFGEGSRLTVL.

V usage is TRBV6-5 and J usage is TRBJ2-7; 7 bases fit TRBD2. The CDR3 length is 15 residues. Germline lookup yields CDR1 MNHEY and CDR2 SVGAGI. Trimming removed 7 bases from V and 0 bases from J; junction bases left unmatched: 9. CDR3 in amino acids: CASTPGGLSSYEQYF. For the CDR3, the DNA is TGTGCCAGCACCCCGGGAGGTTTGAGCTCCTACGAGCAGTACTTC.

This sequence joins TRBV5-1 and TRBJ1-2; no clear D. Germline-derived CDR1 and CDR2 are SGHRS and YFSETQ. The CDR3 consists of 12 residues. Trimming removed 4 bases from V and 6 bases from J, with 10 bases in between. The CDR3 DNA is TGCGCCAGCAGCCCCTTGGCAGATGGCTACACCTTC. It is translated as CASSPLADGYTF. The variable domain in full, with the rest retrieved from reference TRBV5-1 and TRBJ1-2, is KAGVTQTPRYLIKTRGQQVTLSCSPISGHRSVSWYQQTPGQGLQFLFEYFSETQRNKGNFPGRFSGRQFSNSRSEMNVSTLELGDSALYLCASSPLADGYTFGSGTRLTVV.

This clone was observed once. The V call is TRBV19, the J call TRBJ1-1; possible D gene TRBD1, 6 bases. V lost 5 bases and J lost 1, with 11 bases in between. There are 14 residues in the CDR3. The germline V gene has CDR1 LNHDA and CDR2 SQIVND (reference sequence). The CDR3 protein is CASSPQTGNTEAFF. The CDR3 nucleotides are TGTGCCAGTAGTCCCCAGACAGGGAACACTGAAGCTTTCTTT. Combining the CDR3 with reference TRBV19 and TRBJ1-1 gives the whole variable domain DGGITQSPKYLFRKEGQNVTLSCEQNLNHDAMYWYRQDPGQGLRLIYYSQIVNDFQKGDIAEGYSVSREKKESFPLTVTSAQKNPTAFYLCASSPQTGNTEAFFGQGTRLTVV.

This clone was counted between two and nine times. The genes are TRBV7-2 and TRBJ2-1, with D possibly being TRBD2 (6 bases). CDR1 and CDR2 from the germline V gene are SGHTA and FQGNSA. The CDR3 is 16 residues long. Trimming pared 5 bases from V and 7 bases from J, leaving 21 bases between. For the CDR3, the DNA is TGTGCCAGCAGCCGTCATTTCAAGGGCGCGGGGAATGAGCAGTTCTTC. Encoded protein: CASSRHFKGAGNEQFF.

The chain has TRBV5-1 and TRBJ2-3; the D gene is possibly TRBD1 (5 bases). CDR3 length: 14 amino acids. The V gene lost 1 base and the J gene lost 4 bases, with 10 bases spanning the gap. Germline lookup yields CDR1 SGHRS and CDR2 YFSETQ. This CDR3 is CASSLIQGPDTQYF. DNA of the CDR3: TGCGCCAGCAGCTTGATCCAGGGCCCAGATACGCAGTATTTT. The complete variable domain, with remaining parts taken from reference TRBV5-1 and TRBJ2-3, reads KAGVTQTPRYLIKTRGQQVTLSCSPISGHRSVSWYQQTPGQGLQFLFEYFSETQRNKGNFPGRFSGRQFSNSRSEMNVSTLELGDSALYLCASSLIQGPDTQYFGPGTRLTVL.

The CDR3 nucleotides are TGTGCCACCAGCAGAACCGGGAGCAAACAAGAGACCCAGTACTTC. It is translated as CATSRTGSKQETQYF. J is TRBJ2-5 and V is TRBV15; the D gene is possibly TRBD2 (6 bases). With 2 bases removed from V and 2 bases from J, the gap between germline ends came to 12 bases. Germline V gene sequence: CDR1 LNHNV, CDR2 YYDKDF (reference sequence). The CDR3 sequence is 15 residues long. Based on the CDR3 plus reference TRBV15 and TRBJ2-5, the full variable domain is DAMVIQNPRYQVTQFGKPVTLSCSQTLNHNVMYWYQQKSSQAPKLLFHYYDKDFNNEADTPDNFQSRRPNTSFCFLDIRSPGLGDTAMYLCATSRTGSKQETQYFGPGTRLLVL.

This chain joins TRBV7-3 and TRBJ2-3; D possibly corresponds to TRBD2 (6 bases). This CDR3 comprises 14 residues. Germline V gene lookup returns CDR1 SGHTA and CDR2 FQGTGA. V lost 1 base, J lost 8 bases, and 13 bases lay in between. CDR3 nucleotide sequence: TGTGCCAGCAGCTTAAACGGGGGTATGGGTACGCAGTATTTT. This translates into CASSLNGGMGTQYF.